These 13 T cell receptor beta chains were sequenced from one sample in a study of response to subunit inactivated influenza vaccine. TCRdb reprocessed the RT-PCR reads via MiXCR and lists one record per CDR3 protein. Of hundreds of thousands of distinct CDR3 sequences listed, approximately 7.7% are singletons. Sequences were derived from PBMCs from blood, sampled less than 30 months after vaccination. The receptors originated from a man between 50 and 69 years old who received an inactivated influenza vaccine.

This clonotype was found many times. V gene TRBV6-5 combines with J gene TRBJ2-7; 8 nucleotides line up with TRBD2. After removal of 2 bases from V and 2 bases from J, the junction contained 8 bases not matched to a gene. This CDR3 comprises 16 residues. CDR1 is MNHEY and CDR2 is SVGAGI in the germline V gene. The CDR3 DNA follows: TGTGCCAGCAGTTACCGGCCGGGGGGGAGGACCTACGAGCAGTACTTC. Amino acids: CASSYRPGGRTYEQYF.

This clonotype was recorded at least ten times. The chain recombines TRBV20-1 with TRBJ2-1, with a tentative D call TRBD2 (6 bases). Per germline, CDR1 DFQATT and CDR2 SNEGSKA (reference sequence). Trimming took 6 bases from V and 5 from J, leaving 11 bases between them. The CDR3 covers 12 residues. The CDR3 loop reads CSATGTHNEQFF. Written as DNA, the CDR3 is TGCAGTGCCACCGGGACTCACAATGAGCAGTTCTTC.

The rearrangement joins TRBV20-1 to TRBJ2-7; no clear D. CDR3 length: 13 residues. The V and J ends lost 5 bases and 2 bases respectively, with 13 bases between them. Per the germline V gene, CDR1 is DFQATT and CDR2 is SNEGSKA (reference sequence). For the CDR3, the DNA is TGCAGTGCTGATGTGGGCCTCCCCTACGAGCAGTACTTC. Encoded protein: CSADVGLPYEQYF.

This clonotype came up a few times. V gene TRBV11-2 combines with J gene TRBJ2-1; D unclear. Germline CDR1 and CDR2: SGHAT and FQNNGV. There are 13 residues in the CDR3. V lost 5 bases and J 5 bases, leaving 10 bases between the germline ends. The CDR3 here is CASSPLVDNEQFF. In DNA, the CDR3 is TGTGCCAGCAGCCCTTTAGTGGACAATGAGCAGTTCTTC. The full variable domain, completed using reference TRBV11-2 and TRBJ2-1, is EAGVAQSPRYKIIEKRQSVAFWCNPISGHATLYWYQQILGQGPKLLIQFQNNGVVDDSQLPKDRFSAERLKGVDSTLKIQPAKLEDSAVYLCASSPLVDNEQFFGPGTRLTVL.

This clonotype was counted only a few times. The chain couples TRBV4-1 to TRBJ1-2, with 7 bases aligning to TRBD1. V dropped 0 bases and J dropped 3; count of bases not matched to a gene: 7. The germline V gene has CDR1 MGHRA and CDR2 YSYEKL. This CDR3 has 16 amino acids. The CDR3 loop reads CASSQDEARGYYGYTF. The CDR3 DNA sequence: TGCGCCAGCAGCCAAGATGAGGCCAGGGGGTACTATGGCTACACCTTC.

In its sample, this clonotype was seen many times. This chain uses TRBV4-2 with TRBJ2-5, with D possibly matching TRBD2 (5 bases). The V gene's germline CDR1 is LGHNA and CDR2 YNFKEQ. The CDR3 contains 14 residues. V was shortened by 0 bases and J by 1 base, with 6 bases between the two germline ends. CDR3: CASSQDTSQETQYF. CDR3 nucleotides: TGTGCCAGCAGCCAAGATACTAGCCAAGAGACCCAGTACTTC.

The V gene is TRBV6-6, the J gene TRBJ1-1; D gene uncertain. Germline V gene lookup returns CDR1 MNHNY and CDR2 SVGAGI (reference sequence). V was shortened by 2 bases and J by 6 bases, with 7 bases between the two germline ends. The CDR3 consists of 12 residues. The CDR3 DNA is TGTGCCAGCAGTTACGCGGGTGCTGAAGCTTTCTTT. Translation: CASSYAGAEAFF.

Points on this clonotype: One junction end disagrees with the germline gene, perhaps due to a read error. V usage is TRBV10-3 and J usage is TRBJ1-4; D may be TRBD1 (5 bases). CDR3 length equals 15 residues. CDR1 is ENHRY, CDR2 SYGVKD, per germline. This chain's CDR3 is CAVSESSGSLEKLFF. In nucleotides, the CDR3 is TGTGCCGTCAGTGAGTCGTCAGGGAGCTTAGAAAAACTGTTTTTT.

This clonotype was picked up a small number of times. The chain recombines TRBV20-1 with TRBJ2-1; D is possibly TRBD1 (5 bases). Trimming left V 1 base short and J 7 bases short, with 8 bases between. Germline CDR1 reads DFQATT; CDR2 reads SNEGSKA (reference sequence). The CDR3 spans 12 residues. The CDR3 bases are TGCAGTGCTAGAGCAGGGATAAATGAGCAGTTCTTC. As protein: CSARAGINEQFF.

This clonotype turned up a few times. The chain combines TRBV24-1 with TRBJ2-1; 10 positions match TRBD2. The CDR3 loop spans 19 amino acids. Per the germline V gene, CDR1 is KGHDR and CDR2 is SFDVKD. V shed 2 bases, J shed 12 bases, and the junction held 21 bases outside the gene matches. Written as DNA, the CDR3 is TGTGCCACCAGTGATTACAGGGGTTTGGGGCCTAGCGGGAGTCAGAGGCAGTTCTTC. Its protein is CATSDYRGLGPSGSQRQFF.

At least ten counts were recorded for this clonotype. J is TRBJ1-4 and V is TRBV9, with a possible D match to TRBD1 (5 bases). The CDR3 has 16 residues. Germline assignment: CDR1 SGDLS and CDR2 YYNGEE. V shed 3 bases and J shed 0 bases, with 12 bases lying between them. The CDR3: CASSDDSGATNEKLFF. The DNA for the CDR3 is TGTGCCAGCAGCGACGACAGCGGAGCAACTAATGAAAAACTGTTTTTT.

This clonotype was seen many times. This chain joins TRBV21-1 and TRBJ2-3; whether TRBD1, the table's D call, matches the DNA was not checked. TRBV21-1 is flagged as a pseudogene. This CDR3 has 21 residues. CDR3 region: CASSKAKEGAIAGTSTDTQYF. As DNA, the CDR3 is TGTGCCAGCAGCAAAGCTAAGGAGGGGGCGATAGCCGGGACTAGCACAGATACGCAGTATTTT.

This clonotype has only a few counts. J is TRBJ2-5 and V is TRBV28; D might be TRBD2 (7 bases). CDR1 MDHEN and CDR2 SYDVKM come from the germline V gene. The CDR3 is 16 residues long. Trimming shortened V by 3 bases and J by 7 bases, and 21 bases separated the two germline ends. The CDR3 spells CASSFSRGAVRGTQYF. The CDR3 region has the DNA TGTGCCAGCAGTTTTTCCCGGGGGGCCGTACGCGGGACCCAGTACTTC.